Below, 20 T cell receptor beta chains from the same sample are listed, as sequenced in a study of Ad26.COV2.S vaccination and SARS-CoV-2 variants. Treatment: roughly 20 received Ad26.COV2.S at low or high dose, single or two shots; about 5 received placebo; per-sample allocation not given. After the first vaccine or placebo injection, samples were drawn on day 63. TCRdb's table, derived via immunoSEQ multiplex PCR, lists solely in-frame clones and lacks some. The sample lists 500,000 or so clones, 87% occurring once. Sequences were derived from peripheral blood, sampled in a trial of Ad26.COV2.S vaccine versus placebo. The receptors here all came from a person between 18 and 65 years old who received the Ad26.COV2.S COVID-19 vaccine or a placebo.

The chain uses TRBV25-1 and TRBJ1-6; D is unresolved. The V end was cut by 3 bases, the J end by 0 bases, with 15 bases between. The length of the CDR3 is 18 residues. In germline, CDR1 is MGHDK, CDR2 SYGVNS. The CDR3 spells CASSDGLDGSSYNSPLHF. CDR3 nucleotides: TGTGCCAGCAGTGATGGATTGGACGGAAGCTCCTATAATTCACCCCTCCACTTT.

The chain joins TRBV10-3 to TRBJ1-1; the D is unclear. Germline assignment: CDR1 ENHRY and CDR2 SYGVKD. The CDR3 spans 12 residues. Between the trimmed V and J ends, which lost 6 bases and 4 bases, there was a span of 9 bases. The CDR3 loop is CAISPRSTEAFF. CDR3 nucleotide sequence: TGTGCCATCAGCCCAAGATCCACTGAAGCTTTCTTT.

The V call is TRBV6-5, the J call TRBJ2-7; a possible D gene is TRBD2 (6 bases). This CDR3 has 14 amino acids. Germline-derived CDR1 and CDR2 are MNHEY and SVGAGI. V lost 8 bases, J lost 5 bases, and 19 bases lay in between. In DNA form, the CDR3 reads TGTGCCAGCGGCCTGCGGGGCCCGGAGGACGAGCAGTACTTC. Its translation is CASGLRGPEDEQYF.

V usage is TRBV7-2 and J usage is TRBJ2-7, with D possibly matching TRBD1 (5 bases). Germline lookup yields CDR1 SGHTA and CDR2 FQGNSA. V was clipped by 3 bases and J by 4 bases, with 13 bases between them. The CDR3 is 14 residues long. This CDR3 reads CASSLRLGDYEQYF. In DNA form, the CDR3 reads TGTGCCAGCAGCTTGAGATTAGGGGATTACGAGCAGTACTTC.

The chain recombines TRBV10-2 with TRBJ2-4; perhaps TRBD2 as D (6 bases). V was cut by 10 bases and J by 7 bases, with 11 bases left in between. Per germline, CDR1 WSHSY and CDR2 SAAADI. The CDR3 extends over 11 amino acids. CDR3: CATEAGNIQYF. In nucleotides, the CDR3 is TGCGCCACCGAGGCGGGGAACATTCAGTACTTC.

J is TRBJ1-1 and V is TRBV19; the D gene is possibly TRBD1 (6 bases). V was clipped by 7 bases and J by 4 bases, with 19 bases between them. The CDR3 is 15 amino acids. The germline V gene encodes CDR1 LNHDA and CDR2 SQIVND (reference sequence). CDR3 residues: CASNSWGGQPTEAFF. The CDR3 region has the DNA TGTGCCAGTAATAGTTGGGGGGGCCAACCCACTGAAGCTTTCTTT.

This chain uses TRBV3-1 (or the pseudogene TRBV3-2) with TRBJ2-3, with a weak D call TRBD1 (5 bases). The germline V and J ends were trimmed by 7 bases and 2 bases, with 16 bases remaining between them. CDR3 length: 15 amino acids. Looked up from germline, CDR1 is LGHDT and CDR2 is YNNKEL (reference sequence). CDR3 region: CASTLGAFVTDTQYF. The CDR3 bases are TGTGCCAGCACCCTTGGGGCTTTTGTCACAGATACGCAGTATTTT.

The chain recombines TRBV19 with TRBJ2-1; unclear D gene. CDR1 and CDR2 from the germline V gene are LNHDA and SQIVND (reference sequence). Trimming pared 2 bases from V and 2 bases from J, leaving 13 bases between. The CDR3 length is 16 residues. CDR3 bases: TGTGCCAGTAGTATATCCGCTCTCCCCCCCTACAATGAGCAGTTCTTC. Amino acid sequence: CASSISALPPYNEQFF.

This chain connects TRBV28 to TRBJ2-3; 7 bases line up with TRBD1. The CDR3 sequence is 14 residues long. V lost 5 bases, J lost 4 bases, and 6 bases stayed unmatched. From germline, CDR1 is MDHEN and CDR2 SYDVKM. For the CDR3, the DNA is TGTGCCAGCAGTCACAGGGGCCGGGCAGATACGCAGTATTTT. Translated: CASSHRGRADTQYF.

The CDR3 loop is CASSQGGSSFAGELFF. In DNA, the CDR3 is TGTGCCAGCAGCCAAGGAGGCTCGAGCTTCGCCGGGGAGCTGTTTTTT. The rearrangement links TRBV4-2 to TRBJ2-2; the D is unclear. The V gene's germline CDR1 is LGHNA and CDR2 YNFKEQ. The CDR3 sequence is 16 residues long. Trimming removed 1 base at V and 6 bases at J, with 15 bases between.

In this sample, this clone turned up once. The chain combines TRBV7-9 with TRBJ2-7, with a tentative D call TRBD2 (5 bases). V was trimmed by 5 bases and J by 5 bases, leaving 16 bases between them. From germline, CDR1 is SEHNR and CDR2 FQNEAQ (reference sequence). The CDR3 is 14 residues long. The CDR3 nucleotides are TGTGCCAGCAGCATAGGGAGTGGGGTCCACGAGCAGTACTTC. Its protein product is CASSIGSGVHEQYF. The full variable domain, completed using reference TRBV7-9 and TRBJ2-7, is DTGVSQNPRHKITKRGQNVTFRCDPISEHNRLYWYRQTLGQGPEFLTYFQNEAQLEKSRLLSDRFSAERPKGSFSTLEIQRTEQGDSAMYLCASSIGSGVHEQYFGPGTRLTVT.

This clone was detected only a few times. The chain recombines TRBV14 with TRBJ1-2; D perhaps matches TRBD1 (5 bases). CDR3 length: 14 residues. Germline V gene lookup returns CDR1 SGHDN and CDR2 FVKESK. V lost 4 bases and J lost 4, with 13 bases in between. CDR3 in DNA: TGTGCCAGCAGCCCAAAAGGGGTGGGCTATGGCTACACCTTC. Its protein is CASSPKGVGYGYTF.

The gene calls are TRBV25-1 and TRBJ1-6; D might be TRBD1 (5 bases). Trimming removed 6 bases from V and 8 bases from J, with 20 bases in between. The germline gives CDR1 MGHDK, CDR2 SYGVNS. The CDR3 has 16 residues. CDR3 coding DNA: TGTGCCAGCAGGAGCCCGTCGACAGCCCGTGATTCACCCCTCCACTTT. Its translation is CASRSPSTARDSPLHF.

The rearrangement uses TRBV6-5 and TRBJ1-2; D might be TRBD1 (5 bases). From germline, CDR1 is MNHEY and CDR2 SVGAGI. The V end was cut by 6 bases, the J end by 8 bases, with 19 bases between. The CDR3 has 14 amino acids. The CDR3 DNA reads TGTGCCAGCAGCCGCCTTGGACAACTACGGGGCTACACCTTC. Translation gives CASSRLGQLRGYTF.

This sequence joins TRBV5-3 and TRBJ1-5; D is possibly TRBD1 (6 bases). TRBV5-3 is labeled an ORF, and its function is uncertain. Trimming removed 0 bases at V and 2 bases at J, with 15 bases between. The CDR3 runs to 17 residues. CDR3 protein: CARSLALHRARNQPQHF. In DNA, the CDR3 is TGTGCCAGAAGCTTGGCTCTGCACAGGGCCCGCAATCAGCCCCAGCATTTT.

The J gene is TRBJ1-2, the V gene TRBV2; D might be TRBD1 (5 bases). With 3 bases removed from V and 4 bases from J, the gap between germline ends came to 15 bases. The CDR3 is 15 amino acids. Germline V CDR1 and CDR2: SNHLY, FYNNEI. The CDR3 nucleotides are TGTGCCAGCAGTGAGTTGGGCTCCGGGGGCTATGGCTACACCTTC. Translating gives CASSELGSGGYGYTF.

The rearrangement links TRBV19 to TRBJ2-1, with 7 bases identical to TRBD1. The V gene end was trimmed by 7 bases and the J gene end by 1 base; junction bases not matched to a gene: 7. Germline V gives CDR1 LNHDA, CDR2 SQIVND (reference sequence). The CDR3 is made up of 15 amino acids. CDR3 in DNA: TGTGCCAGTAAGGGACAGACATATTCCTACAATGAGCAGTTCTTC. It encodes CASKGQTYSYNEQFF.

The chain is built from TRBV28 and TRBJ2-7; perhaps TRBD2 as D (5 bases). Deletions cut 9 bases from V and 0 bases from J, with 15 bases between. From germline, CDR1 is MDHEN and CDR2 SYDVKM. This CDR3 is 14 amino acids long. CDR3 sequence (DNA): TGTGCCAGTGAGGGAAGTGGCTCCTCCTACGAGCAGTACTTC. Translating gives CASEGSGSSYEQYF.

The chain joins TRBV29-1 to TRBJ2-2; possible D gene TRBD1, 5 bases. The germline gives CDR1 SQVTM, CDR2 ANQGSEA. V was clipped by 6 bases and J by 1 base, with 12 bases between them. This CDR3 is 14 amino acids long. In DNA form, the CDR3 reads TGCAGCGTGGACAAAGGACGGAACACCGGGGAGCTGTTTTTT. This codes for CSVDKGRNTGELFF.

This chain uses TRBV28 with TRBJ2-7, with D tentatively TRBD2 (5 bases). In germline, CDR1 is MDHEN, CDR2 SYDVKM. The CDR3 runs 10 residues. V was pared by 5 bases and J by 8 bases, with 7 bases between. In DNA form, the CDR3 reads TGTGCCAGCAGTCGGACTCAGCAGTACTTC. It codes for CASSRTQQYF.